Only a few counts were recorded for the clone carrying this T cell receptor (beta chain). Its antigen is unidentified. In making TCR beta libraries, quantitative 5'-RACE with molecular barcodes was used. MiXCR was run by TCRdb on the 5' RACE reads, yielding one entry per CDR3 protein. The data show 150,000 to 250,000 distinct CDR3 sequences, with 9.5% to 15% seen just once and approximately 15% held by the top ten. This CDR3 has 14 residues. Between the trimmed V and J ends, which lost 4 bases and 5 bases, there was a span of 15 bases. CDR1 SEHNR and CDR2 FQNEAQ come from the germline V gene (reference sequence). The sample comes from a study of CD8 T cells in ankylosing spondylitis. Overall study results and limits: Seemingly distinctive of ankylosing spondylitis blood was a TCR beta motif formed by eight highly homologous variants. Reports of some motif variants in reactive arthritis synovial fluid and blood predate this one. Relatively rare in peripheral blood, disease-linked clones were also CD8+.

The material sequenced was blood, either unsorted or a sorted T cell fraction (not recorded which). V and J are TRBV7-9 and TRBJ2-7; the D is unclear. The receptor was derived from a male donor with ankylosing spondylitis or in good health (not recorded which). CDR3 protein: CASSSDTSSNEQYF. The CDR3 region has the DNA TGTGCCAGCAGCTCCGACACATCGTCTAACGAGCAGTACTTC.